Sequencing of this TCR beta chain was carried out in a study of T cells in Graves' hyperthyroidism and ophthalmopathy (dated by TCRdb to between 2018 and 2021). A note on the overall study: Peripheral blood samples were taken at the time of initial diagnosis, prior to any treatment. To identify distinguishing TCR V-J signatures, a discovery cohort of 95 to 100 patients was used, comprising 40 to 45 with Graves' ophthalmopathy and around 57 with stable Graves' hyperthyroidism. An independent validation cohort of 18 to 20 hyperthyroidism patients and roughly 16 patients who later progressed to ophthalmopathy tested prospective prediction of ophthalmopathy. The approximately 90 discovery patients were divided at random into training and test sets in a 7:3 ratio. Thyroid tissue and blood T-cell repertoires from several Graves' hyperthyroidism patients were also compared in the study. Once sampling was done, hyperthyroidism patients were given methimazole at a starting dose of 30 mg daily, whereas ophthalmopathy patients were given high-dose intravenous methylprednisolone. TCR Vbeta CDR3 sequencing of some 140 peripheral blood samples (approximately 44 ophthalmopathy, 75 or so hyperthyroidism and some 17 progressor patients) is reported in the paper.

The hyperthyroidism patients were between 18 and 65 years old and newly diagnosed, with a disease duration of less than 2 months. The study excluded patients with uncontrolled infections, other autoimmune diseases, pregnancy or lactation. Diagnoses relied on clinical symptoms, serum thyroxine and TRAb, thyroid ultrasound and orbital computed tomography. Blood from progressor patients was drawn when they were first diagnosed with hyperthyroidism, before any ophthalmopathy symptoms appeared. Ficoll-Paque density gradient centrifugation was used to isolate PBMCs from about 10 ml of fresh peripheral blood. Progressor patients were defined as those initially diagnosed with Graves' hyperthyroidism in whom ophthalmopathy developed during follow-up. Total RNA was extracted using Trizol reagent, and RNA quality was assessed on an Agilent 2100 Bioanalyzer. TCR beta CDR3 regions were amplified from RNA transcripts. The first round of RT-PCR for the TCR CDR3 was performed with the HTBI primer set and the Qiagen OneStep RT-PCR kit. Libraries were constructed in a second round of multiplex PCR, after which size selection and purification were performed. Sequencing of the libraries was done on an Illumina HiSeq2000 using paired-end 100 bp reads. Per the original workflow: SOAPnuke was used to process the raw data, removing reads that contained adapters or uncalled bases, had a mean Phred below 15, or lacked an exact match to the constant primer or identifier. COPE v1.2.5 was used to merge the high-quality paired reads, and each unique nucleotide sequence was defined as a clonotype. MiTCR v1.1 was used to align clonotypes to the IMGT TRBV, TRBD and TRBJ reference segments. Analysis was restricted to V-J combinations with a frequency above 0.0001, which covered 98% to 99.2% of repertoires. A TCS score was defined as the ratio between F50 (clonal expansion) and ExV (chaos), using BLOSUM62-based TCRdist between CDR3 peptides within each V-J. Welch's t-statistics and random forest reduced around 510 V-J features to fewer than 15, which were used in a naive Bayes classifier (R e1071). Starting from the raw public reads, TCRdb applied fastp trimming at Q25, assembled clones with MiXCR and retained in-frame beta chains. Entries are consolidated by CDR3 protein sequence, retaining the most common genes and DNA. For this entry, the V and J calls and clone size follow TCRdb and not the study's own pipeline. In this sample the table shows roughly 160,000 distinct CDR3 sequences, about 9% of which occur a single time. The top ten clonotypes cover over 20% of the sample.

This clonotype was seen repeatedly, ten times or more. What antigen it recognizes has not been identified. Qualities for individual bases were not recorded, and no much larger clone is one base off. On the study overall, not on this receptor specifically: Sample size was not statistically predetermined, and investigators were not blinded to group allocation. In validation, the model predicted progression to ophthalmopathy a median of roughly 6.1 months before onset, with approximately 71% sensitivity and more than 72% specificity. Most expanded thyroid clonotypes (frequency above 0.001) were also detected in blood, suggesting blood repertoires may reflect thyroid immune responses. A 13 V-J signature model separated ophthalmopathy from stable hyperthyroidism, with over 85% sensitivity and around 84% specificity in cross-validation and 80%/75% in testing.

In the germline V gene (reference sequence), CDR1 corresponds to LNHDA and CDR2 to SQIVND. The CDR3 goes from the cysteine to the phenylalanine over 15 residues. Of the read, only the CDR3 DNA is kept; its 45 bases are in frame from base 1. V is pared back by 3 bases and J by 6 bases, with 15 bases lying between the germline termini. The material sequenced was blood. Recombination connected TRBV19 to TRBJ2-1, with the D segment identity uncertain. The sequence was obtained from a woman younger than 35 with Graves' hyperthyroidism that later progressed to Graves' ophthalmopathy. The CDR3 has the sequence CASSMGISHFNEQFF. The sequenced DNA: TGTGCCAGTAGTATGGGGATTTCACACTTCAATGAGCAGTTCTTC.